These 10 T cell receptor beta chains originate from one sample sequenced in a study of T cell changes during pregnancy in multiple sclerosis. The method was immunoSEQ multiplex PCR; TCRdb's version includes in-frame clones alone and lacks a portion of them. The sample has 91,000 or so clones, roughly 92% seen once. This specimen consisted of peripheral blood, obtained after pregnancy. The receptors here all came from a female donor with multiple sclerosis, enrolled in a pregnancy study.

The V gene is TRBV6-6, the J gene TRBJ2-4; TRBD2 agrees at 7 bases. This CDR3 is built from 15 residues. The trim removed 6 bases at V and 5 bases at J, leaving 10 bases unmatched. Germline loops: CDR1 MNHNY, CDR2 SVGAGI (reference sequence). For the CDR3, the DNA is TGTGCCAGCAGATGGAGGGAGGGCCGGGAAAACATTCAGTACTTC. Translation: CASRWREGRENIQYF.

With respect to this clone: The sample has other DNA sequences that encode this CDR3 too. V usage is TRBV19 and J usage is TRBJ2-7; 8 bases are shared with TRBD1. This CDR3 has 14 amino acids. Trimming cost V 5 bases and J 2 bases; bases outside gene matches: 5. The germline CDR1 and CDR2 sequences are LNHDA and SQIVND (reference sequence). For the CDR3, the DNA is TGTGCCAGTAGTCCTGGACAGGGCGCCTACGAGCAGTACTTC. It codes for CASSPGQGAYEQYF.

J is TRBJ2-7 and V is TRBV15; D perhaps matches TRBD1 (6 bases). Trimming left V 1 base short and J 5 bases short, with 15 bases between. The CDR3 covers 15 residues. Germline V gives CDR1 LNHNV, CDR2 YYDKDF (reference sequence). DNA of the CDR3: TGTGCCACCAGCAGAGGGACAGCCAGGATCCACGAGCAGTACTTC. It translates to CATSRGTARIHEQYF.

The CDR3 sequence is CASSALDKAGFEQYF. The CDR3 DNA sequence: TGTGCCAGCAGCGCGCTGGACAAAGCCGGTTTCGAGCAGTACTTC. The chain recombines TRBV9 with TRBJ2-7; weak D call: TRBD1 (5 bases). V was clipped by 3 bases and J by 6 bases, with 19 bases between them. Germline CDR1 is SGDLS and CDR2 is YYNGEE. The CDR3 length is 15 residues.

Concerning this clone itself: Since a far larger clone is one base different, this is likely a read error. The chain combines TRBV6-5 with TRBJ2-3, with 10 bases fitting TRBD2. From germline, CDR1 is MNHEY and CDR2 SVGAGI. The CDR3 loop spans 15 amino acids. Trimming removed 2 bases from V and 1 base from J; junction bases left unmatched: 0. The DNA of the CDR3 is TGTGCCAGCAGTTACGGGACTAGCGGCACAGATACGCAGTATTTT. This translates into CASSYGTSGTDTQYF.

This chain uses TRBV19 with TRBJ2-7; D remains ambiguous. V shed 3 bases and J shed 2 bases, with 20 bases lying between them. Germline CDR1 LNHDA, CDR2 SQIVND (reference sequence). The CDR3 loop spans 17 amino acids. In DNA form, the CDR3 reads TGTGCCAGTAGTATCGCCCCGCAGCGTTTAGCCCCCTACGAGCAGTACTTC. Translation gives CASSIAPQRLAPYEQYF.

The chain is built from TRBV19 and TRBJ2-3; TRBD2 matches 13 bases. The CDR3 has 17 amino acids. Germline loops: CDR1 LNHDA, CDR2 SQIVND (reference sequence). Unmatched junction bases numbered 9, after V lost 5 bases and J lost 4 bases. CDR3 coding DNA: TGTGCCAGTAGTTTTTTGGGGACTAGCGGGAAGGCAGATACGCAGTATTTT. Protein product: CASSFLGTSGKADTQYF.

V and J are TRBV28 and TRBJ2-7, with 7 bases fitting TRBD1. V lost 2 bases and J lost 4; bases outside the gene matches: 5. The CDR3 consists of 14 residues. Germline assignment: CDR1 MDHEN and CDR2 SYDVKM. DNA of the CDR3: TGTGCCAGCAGTTTAGCGGTCAGGGGGTACGAGCAGTACTTC. Its protein product is CASSLAVRGYEQYF.

This rearrangement joins TRBV27 to TRBJ1-5, with a weak D call TRBD1 (5 bases). Germline V gene data show CDR1 as MNHEY and CDR2 as SMNVEV (reference sequence). CDR3 length: 13 residues. V lost 6 bases and J lost 6, with 12 bases in between. CDR3 in DNA: TGTGCCAGCAGCCTCAGGGCTGGTCAGCCCCAGCATTTT. Encoded protein: CASSLRAGQPQHF.

The chain is built from TRBV5-6 and TRBJ1-1, with 9 positions matching TRBD1. Trimming cost V 4 bases and J 6 bases; bases outside gene matches: 7. Germline CDR1 reads SGHDT; CDR2 reads YYEEEE. There are 14 residues in the CDR3. The CDR3 reads CASSPGQGRAEAFF. The CDR3 DNA reads as TGTGCCAGCAGCCCGGGACAGGGAAGAGCTGAAGCTTTCTTT.